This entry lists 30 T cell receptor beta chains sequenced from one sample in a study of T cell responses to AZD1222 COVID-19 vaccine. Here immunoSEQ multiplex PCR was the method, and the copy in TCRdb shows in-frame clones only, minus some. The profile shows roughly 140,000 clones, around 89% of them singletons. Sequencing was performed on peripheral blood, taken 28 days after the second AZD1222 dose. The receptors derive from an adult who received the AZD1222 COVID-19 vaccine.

The chain's CDR3 is CASSLARGIEQYF. The CDR3 coding sequence is TGTGCCAGCAGCTTAGCCAGGGGGATCGAGCAGTACTTC. The V call is TRBV11-2, the J call TRBJ2-7, with TRBD1 matching 7 bases. CDR3 length equals 13 residues. Germline trimming cut 1 base from V and 6 bases from J; bases unmatched to any gene: 3. The germline CDR1 and CDR2 sequences are SGHAT and FQNNGV.

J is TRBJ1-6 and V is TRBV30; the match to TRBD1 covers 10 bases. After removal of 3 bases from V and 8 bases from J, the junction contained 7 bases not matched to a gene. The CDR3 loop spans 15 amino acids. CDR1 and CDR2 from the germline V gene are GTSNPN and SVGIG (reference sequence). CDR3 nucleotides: TGTGCCTGGAGCGAGGGGACAGGGGCGTATTCACCCCTCCACTTT. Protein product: CAWSEGTGAYSPLHF.

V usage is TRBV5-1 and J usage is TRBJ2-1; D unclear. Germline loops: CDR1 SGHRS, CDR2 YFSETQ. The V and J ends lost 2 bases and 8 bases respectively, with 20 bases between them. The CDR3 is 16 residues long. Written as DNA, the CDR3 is TGCGCCAGCAGCTTTACCCGAACCGGGCAAGACGATGAGCAGTTCTTC. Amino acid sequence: CASSFTRTGQDDEQFF.

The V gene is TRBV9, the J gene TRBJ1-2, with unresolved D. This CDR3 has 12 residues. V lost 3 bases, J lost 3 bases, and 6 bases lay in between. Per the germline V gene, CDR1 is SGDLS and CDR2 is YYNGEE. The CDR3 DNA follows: TGTGCCAGCAGCGAGGCAGACTATGGCTACACCTTC. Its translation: CASSEADYGYTF.

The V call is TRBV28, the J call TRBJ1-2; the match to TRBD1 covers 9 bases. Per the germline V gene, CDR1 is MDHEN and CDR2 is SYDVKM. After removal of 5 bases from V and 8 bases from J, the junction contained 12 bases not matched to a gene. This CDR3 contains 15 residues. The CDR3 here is CASSARDRVAYGYTF. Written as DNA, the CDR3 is TGTGCCAGCAGTGCCCGGGACAGGGTAGCATACGGCTACACCTTC.

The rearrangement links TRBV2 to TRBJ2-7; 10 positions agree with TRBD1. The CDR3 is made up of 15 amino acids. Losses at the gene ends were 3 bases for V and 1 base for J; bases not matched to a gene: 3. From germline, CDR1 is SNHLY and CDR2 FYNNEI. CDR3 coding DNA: TGTGCCAGCAGTGAGAAGGACAGGGGGTCCTACGAGCAGTACTTC. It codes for CASSEKDRGSYEQYF. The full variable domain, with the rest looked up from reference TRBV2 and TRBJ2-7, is EPEVTQTPSHQVTQMGQEVILRCVPISNHLYFYWYRQILGQKVEFLVSFYNNEISEKSEIFDDQFSVERPDGSNFTLKIRSTKLEDSAMYFCASSEKDRGSYEQYFGPGTRLTVT.

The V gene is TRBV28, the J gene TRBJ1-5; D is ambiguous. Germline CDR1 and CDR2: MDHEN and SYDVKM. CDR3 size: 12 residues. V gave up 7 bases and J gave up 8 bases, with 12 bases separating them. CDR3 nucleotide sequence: TGTGCCAGCATAGGGCCTAGGGAGCCCCAGCATTTT. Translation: CASIGPREPQHF.

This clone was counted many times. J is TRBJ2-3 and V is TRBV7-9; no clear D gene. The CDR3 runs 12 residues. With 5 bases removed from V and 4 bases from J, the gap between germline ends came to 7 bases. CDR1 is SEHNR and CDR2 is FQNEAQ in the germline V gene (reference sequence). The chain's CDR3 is CASSPSADTQYF. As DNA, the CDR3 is TGTGCCAGCAGCCCCTCCGCAGATACGCAGTATTTT.

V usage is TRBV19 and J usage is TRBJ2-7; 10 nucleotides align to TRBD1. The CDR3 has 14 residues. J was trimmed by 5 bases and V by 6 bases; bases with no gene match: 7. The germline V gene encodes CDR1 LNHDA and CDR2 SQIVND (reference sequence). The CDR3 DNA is TGTGCCAGTAGGCCCGGGACAGGGGTCCACGAGCAGTACTTC. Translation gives CASRPGTGVHEQYF.

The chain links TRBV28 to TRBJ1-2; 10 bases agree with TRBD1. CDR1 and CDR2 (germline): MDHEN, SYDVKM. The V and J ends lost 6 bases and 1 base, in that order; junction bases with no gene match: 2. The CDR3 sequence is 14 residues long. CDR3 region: CASSGTGVNYGYTF. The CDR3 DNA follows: TGTGCCAGCAGCGGGACAGGGGTTAACTATGGCTACACCTTC.

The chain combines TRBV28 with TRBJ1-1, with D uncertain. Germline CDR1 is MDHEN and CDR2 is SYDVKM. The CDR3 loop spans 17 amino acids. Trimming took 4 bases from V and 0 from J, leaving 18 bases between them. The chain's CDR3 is CASSSRRVGAMNTEAFF. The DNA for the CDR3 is TGTGCCAGCAGTTCCCGACGGGTAGGAGCCATGAACACTGAAGCTTTCTTT.

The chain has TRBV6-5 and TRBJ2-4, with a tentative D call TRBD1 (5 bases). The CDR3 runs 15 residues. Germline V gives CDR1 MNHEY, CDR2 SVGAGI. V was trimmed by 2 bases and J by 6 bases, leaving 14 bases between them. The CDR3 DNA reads TGTGCCAGCAGTTACGACCCGGACACCTTAAACATTCAGTACTTC. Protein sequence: CASSYDPDTLNIQYF.

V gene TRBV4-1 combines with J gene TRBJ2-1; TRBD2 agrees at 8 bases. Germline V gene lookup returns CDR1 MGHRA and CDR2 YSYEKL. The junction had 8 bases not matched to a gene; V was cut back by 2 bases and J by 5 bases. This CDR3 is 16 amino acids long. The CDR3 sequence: CASSQPKRGYHNEQFF. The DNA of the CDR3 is TGCGCCAGCAGCCAACCAAAGCGGGGGTACCACAATGAGCAGTTCTTC.

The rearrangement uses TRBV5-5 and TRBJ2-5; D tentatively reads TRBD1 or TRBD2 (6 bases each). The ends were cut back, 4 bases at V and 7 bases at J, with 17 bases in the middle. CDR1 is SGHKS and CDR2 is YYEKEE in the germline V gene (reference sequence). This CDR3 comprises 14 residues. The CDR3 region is CASSREGGQVTQYF. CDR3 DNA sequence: TGTGCCAGCAGCCGAGAAGGGGGGCAGGTGACCCAGTACTTC.

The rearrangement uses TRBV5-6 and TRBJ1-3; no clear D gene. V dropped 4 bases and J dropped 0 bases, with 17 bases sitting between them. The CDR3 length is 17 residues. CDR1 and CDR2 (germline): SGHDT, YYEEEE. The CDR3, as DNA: TGTGCCAGCAGCATAACCCCGGACCCGAGCTCTGGAAACACCATATATTTT. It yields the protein CASSITPDPSSGNTIYF. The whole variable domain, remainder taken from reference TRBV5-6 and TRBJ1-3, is DAGVTQSPTHLIKTRGQQVTLRCSPKSGHDTVSWYQQALGQGPQFIFQYYEEEERQRGNFPDRFSGHQFPNYSSELNVNALLLGDSALYLCASSITPDPSSGNTIYFGEGSWLTVV.

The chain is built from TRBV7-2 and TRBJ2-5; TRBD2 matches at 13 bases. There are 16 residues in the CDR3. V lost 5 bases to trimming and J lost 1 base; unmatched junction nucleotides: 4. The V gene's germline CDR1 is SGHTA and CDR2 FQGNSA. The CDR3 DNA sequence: TGTGCCAGCAGCGTTACTAGCGGGGGGGCCCAAGAGACCCAGTACTTC. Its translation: CASSVTSGGAQETQYF.

The CDR3 DNA reads TGTGCCTGGAGTGTACTCACAGGGGGTCGCAATGAGCAGTTCTTC. As protein: CAWSVLTGGRNEQFF. This chain links TRBV30 with TRBJ2-1; 8 bases line up with TRBD1. Trimming at V came to 0 bases and at J to 6 bases, leaving 7 bases not matched to a gene. CDR1 is GTSNPN and CDR2 is SVGIG in the germline V gene (reference sequence). The CDR3 length is 15 residues.

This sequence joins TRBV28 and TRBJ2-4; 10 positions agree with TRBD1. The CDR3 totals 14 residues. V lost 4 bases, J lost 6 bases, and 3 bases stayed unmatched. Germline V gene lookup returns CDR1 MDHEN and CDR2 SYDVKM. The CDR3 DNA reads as TGTGCCAGCAGTTGGCGGGACAGGGGAAACATTCAGTACTTC. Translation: CASSWRDRGNIQYF.

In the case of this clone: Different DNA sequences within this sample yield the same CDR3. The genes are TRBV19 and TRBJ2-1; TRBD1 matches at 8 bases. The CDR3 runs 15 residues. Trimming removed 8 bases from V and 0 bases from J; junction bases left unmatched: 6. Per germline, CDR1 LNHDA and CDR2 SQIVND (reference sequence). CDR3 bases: TGTGCCAGTCGTCGTACAGGGGGCTCCTACAATGAGCAGTTCTTC. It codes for CASRRTGGSYNEQFF.

The CDR3 nucleotides read TGTGCCAGCAGTTCGGCTTTTAATCAGCCCCAGCATTTT. Its protein product is CASSSAFNQPQHF. The rearrangement links TRBV6-5 to TRBJ1-5; D gene ambiguous. The CDR3 spans 13 residues. Germline V gives CDR1 MNHEY, CDR2 SVGAGI. Trimming cost V 4 bases and J 4 bases, with 8 bases left between them.

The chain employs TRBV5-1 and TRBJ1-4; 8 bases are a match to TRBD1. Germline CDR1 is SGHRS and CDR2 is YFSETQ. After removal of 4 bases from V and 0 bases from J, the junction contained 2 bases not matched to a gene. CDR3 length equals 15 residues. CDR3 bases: TGCGCCAGCAGCCCGGACAGGGCAACTAATGAAAAACTGTTTTTT. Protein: CASSPDRATNEKLFF. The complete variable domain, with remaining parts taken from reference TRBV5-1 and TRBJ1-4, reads KAGVTQTPRYLIKTRGQQVTLSCSPISGHRSVSWYQQTPGQGLQFLFEYFSETQRNKGNFPGRFSGRQFSNSRSEMNVSTLELGDSALYLCASSPDRATNEKLFFGSGTQLSVL.

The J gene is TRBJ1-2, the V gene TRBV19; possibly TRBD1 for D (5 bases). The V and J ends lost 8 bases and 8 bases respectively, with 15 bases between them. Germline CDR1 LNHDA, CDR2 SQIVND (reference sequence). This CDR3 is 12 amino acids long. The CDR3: CASFHVRGGYTF. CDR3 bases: TGTGCCAGTTTCCACGTGAGGGGAGGCTACACCTTC.

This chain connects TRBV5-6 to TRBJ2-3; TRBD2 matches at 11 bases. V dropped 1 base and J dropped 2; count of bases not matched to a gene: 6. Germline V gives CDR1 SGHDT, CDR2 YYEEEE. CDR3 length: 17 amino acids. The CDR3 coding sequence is TGTGCCAGCAGCTTGCTAGCGGGGGGTAGTGACACAGATACGCAGTATTTT. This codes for CASSLLAGGSDTDTQYF.

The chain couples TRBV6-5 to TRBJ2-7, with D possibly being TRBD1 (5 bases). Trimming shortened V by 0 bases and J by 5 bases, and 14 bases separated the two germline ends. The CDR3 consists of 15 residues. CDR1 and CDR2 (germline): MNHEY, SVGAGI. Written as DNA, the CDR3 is TGTGCCAGCAGTTACTCGAAGGGGCTTGGAAACGAGCAGTACTTC. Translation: CASSYSKGLGNEQYF.

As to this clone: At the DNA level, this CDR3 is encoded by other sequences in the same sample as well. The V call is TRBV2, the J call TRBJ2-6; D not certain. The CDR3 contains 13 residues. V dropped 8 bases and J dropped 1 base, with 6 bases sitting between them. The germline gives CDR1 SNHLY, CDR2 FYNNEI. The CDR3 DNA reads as TGTGCCAGCCATAGTTCTGGGGCCAACGTCCTGACTTTC. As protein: CASHSSGANVLTF.

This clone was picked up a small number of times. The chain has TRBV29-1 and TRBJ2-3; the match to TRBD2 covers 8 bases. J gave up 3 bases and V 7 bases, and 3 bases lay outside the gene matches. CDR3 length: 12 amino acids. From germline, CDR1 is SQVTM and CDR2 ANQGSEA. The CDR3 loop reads CSGLAGTDTQYF. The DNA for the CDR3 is TGCAGCGGCCTAGCGGGTACAGATACGCAGTATTTT.

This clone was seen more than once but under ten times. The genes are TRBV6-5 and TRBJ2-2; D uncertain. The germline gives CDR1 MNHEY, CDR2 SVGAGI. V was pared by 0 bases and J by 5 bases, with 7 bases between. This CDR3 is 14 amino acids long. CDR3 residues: CASSYSSWTGELFF. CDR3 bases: TGTGCCAGCAGTTACTCGAGTTGGACCGGGGAGCTGTTTTTT.

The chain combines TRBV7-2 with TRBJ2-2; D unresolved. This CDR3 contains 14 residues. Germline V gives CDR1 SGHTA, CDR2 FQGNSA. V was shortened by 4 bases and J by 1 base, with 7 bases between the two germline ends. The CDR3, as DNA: TGTGCCAGCAGCTATTCCAGGAACACCGGGGAGCTGTTTTTT. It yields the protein CASSYSRNTGELFF.

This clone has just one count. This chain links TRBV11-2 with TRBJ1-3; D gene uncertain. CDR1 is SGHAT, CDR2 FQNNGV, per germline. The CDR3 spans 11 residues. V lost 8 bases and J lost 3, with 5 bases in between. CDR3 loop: CASGIGNTIYF. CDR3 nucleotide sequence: TGTGCCAGCGGGATTGGAAACACCATATATTTT.

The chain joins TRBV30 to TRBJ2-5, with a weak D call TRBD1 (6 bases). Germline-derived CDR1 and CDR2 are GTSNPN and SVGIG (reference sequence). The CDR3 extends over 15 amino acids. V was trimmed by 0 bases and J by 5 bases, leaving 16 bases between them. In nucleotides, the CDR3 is TGTGCCTGGAGTGTAGTAACTCACAGGGCGGAGACCCAGTACTTC. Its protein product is CAWSVVTHRAETQYF.